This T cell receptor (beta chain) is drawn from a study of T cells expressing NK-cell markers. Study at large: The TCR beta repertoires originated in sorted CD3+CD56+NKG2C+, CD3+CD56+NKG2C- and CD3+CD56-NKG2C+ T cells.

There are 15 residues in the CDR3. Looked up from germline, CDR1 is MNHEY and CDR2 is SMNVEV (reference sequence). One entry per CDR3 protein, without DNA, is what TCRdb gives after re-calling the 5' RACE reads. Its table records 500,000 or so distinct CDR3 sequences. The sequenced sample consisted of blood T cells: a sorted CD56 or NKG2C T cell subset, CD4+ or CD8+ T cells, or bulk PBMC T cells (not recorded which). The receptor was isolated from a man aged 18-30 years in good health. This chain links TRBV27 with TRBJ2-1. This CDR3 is CASSQVMSSYNEQFF.